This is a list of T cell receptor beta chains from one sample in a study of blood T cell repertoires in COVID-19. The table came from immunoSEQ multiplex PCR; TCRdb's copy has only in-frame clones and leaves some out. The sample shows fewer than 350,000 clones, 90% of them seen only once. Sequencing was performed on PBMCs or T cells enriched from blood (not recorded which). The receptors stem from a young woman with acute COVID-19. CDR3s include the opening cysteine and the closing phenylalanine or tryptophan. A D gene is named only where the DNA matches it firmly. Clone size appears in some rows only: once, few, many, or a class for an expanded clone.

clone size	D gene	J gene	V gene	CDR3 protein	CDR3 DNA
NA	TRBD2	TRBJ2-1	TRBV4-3	CASSQGVAGGPYEQFF	TGCGCCAGCAGCCAAGGAGTAGCGGGAGGGCCCTATGAGCAGTTCTTC
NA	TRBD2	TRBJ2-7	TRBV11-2	CASSLGGLAGVRSYF	TGTGCCAGCAGCCTCGGGGGACTAGCGGGAGTCCGATCGTACTTC
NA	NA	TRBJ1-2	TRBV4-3	CASSQGLTYGYTF	TGCGCCAGCAGCCAGGGACTGACCTATGGCTACACCTTC
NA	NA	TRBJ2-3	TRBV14	CASSQAGWVDTQYF	TGTGCCAGCAGCCAAGCAGGCTGGGTAGATACGCAGTATTTT
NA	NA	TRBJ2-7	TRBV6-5	CASSRPGAYEQYF	TGTGCCAGCAGTCGCCCGGGGGCCTACGAGCAGTACTTC
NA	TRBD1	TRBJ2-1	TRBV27	CASSQRTGRDEQFF	TGTGCCAGCAGTCAAAGGACAGGGCGAGATGAGCAGTTCTTC
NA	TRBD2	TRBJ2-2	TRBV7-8	CASSSQLAGVGPGELFF	TGTGCCAGCAGCTCCCAACTAGCGGGAGTAGGGCCCGGGGAGCTGTTTTTT
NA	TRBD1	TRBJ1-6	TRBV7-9	CASSFRGNSPLHF	TGTGCCAGCAGCTTCAGGGGGAATTCACCCCTCCACTTT
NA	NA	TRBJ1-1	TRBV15	CANNITGSTEAFF	TGTGCCAACAATATCACGGGGAGCACTGAAGCTTTCTTT
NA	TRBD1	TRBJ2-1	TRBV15	CATSRPRTGGRDEQFF	TGTGCCACCAGCAGACCCCGAACAGGGGGCAGAGATGAGCAGTTCTTC
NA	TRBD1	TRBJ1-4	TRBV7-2	CASSLAAGGEKLFF	TGTGCCAGCAGCTTAGCGGCAGGGGGGGAAAAACTGTTTTTT
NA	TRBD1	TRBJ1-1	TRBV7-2	CASSPSTGGTEAFF	TGTGCCAGCAGCCCTTCGACAGGGGGTACTGAAGCTTTCTTT
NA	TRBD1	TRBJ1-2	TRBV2	CASSEHLQGAYPYGYTF	TGTGCCAGCAGTGAACATTTGCAGGGGGCTTATCCCTATGGCTACACCTTC
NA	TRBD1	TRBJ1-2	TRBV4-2	CASSQEEGQAYGYTF	TGTGCCAGCAGCCAAGAGGAGGGACAGGCCTATGGCTACACCTTC
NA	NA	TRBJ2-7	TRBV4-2	CASSQVYGSSYEQYF	TGTGCCAGCAGCCAAGTTTACGGGAGTTCCTACGAGCAGTACTTC
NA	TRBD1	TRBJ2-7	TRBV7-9	CASSLGLDRTYEQYF	TGTGCCAGCAGCTTAGGATTGGACAGGACCTACGAGCAGTACTTC
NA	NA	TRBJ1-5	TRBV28	CASSPQGFSNQPQHF	TGTGCCAGCAGTCCTCAGGGGTTTAGCAATCAGCCCCAGCATTTT
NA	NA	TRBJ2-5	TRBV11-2	CASSLNRGGQETQYF	TGTGCCAGCAGCTTAAATAGGGGGGGGCAAGAGACCCAGTACTTC
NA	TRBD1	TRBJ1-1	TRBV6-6	CASTPTGGVNTEAFF	TGTGCCAGCACCCCGACAGGGGGCGTGAACACTGAAGCTTTCTTT
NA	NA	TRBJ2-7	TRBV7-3	CASGEWSLSYEQYF	TGTGCCAGCGGGGAGTGGTCACTCTCCTACGAGCAGTACTTC
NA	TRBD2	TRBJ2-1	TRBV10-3	CAIRGTSFDEQFF	TGTGCCATCAGGGGGACTAGTTTTGATGAGCAGTTCTTC
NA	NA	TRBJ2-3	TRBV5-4	CASSLYRDTSDTQYF	TGTGCCAGCAGCTTGTACAGGGATACTTCAGATACGCAGTATTTT
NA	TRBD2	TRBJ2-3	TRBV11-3	CASSFASGRAGADTQYF	TGTGCCAGCAGCTTCGCTAGCGGGAGGGCCGGGGCAGATACGCAGTATTTT
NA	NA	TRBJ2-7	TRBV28	CASRARGGLSYEQYF	TGTGCCAGCAGGGCGAGGGGGGGGCTCTCCTACGAGCAGTACTTC
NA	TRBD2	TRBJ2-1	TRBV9	CASSVGTSGKYNEQFF	TGTGCCAGCAGCGTTGGGACTAGCGGGAAGTACAATGAGCAGTTCTTC
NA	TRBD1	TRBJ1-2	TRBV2	CASRPDRGLYGYTF	TGTGCCAGCAGACCCGACAGGGGGCTTTATGGCTACACCTTC
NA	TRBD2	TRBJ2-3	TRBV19	CASSIPGLASTDTQYF	TGTGCCAGTAGTATACCGGGACTAGCGTCGACAGATACGCAGTATTTT
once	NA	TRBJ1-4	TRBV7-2	CASSLAGSRVEKLFF	TGTGCCAGCAGCTTAGCCGGCAGTCGGGTTGAAAAACTGTTTTTT
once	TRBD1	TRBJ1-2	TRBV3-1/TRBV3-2	CASSPWDRPNYGYTF	TGTGCCAGCAGCCCTTGGGACAGGCCTAACTATGGCTACACCTTC
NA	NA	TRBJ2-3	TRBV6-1	CASSAPLGSLWNTDTQYF	TGTGCCAGCAGTGCGCCACTGGGGAGCCTTTGGAACACAGATACGCAGTATTTT
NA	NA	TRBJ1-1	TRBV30	CAWRRRRQNPTEAFF	TGTGCCTGGAGGAGGAGACGACAGAACCCAACTGAAGCTTTCTTT
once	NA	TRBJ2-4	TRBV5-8	CASTSEWDSPRDDIQYF	TGTGCCAGCACCTCGGAGTGGGACTCACCCCGGGATGACATTCAGTACTTC
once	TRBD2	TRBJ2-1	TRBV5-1	CASSLAGNEQFF	TGCGCCAGCAGCCTAGCGGGAAATGAGCAGTTCTTC
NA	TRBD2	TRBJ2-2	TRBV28	CASSFPRGKAGGRGELFF	TGTGCCAGCAGTTTCCCCCGCGGGAAAGCGGGAGGGCGTGGGGAGCTGTTTTTT
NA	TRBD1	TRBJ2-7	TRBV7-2	CASSLEWGQRYEQYF	TGTGCCAGCAGCTTAGAGTGGGGACAGAGGTACGAGCAGTACTTC
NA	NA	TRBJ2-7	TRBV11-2	CASSLDRYRAGYEQYF	TGTGCCAGCAGCTTAGATCGATACAGGGCGGGCTACGAGCAGTACTTC
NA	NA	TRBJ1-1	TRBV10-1	CASSEGLNTEAFF	TGCGCCAGCAGTGAGGGCCTGAACACTGAAGCTTTCTTT